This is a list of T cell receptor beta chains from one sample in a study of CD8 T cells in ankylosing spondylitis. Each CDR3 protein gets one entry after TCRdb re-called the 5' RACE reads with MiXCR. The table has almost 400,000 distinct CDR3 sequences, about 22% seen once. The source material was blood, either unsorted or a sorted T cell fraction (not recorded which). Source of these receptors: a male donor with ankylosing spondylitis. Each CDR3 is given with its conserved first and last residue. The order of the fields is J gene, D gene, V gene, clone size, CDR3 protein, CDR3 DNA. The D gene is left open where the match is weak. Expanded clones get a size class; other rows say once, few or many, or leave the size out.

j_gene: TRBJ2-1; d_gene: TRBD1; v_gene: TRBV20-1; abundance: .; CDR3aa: CSAIGQGPINEQFF; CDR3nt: TGCAGTGCTATTGGACAGGGGCCGATAAATGAGCAGTTCTTC
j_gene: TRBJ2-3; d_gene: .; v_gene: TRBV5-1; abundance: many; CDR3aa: CASSLEQRRTDTQYF; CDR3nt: TGCGCCAGCAGCTTGGAGCAGAGACGCACAGATACGCAGTATTTT
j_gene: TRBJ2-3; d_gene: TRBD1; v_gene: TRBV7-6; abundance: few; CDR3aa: CASSPWATGGIADTQYF; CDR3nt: TGTGCCAGCAGCCCCTGGGCAACAGGGGGTATTGCAGATACGCAGTATTTT
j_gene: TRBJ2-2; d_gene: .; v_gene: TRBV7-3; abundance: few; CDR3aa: CASSLDGGANTGELFF; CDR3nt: TGTGCCAGCAGCTTAGACGGCGGAGCGAACACCGGGGAGCTGTTTTTT
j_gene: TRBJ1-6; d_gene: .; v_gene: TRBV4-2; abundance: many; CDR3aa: CASSQEIREDSPLHF; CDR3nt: TGTGCCAGCAGCCAAGAAATCAGGGAAGATTCACCCCTCCACTTT
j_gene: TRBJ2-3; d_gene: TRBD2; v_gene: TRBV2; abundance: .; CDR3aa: CASSEVGGSGDTQYF; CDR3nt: TGTGCCAGCAGTGAAGTTGGCGGGAGTGGAGATACGCAGTATTTT
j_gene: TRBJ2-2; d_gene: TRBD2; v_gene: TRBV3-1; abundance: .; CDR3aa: CASNKRESVGELFF; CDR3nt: TGTGCCAGCAACAAGCGGGAGTCGGTCGGGGAGCTGTTTTTT
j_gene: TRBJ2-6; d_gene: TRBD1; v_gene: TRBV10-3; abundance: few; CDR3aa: CAISDGTGVNGANVLTF; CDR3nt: TGTGCCATCAGTGACGGGACAGGGGTTAATGGGGCCAACGTCCTGACTTTC
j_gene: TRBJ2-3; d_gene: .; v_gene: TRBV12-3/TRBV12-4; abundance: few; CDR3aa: CASSLVLFTDTQYF; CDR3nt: TGTGCCAGCAGTTTAGTTCTATTCACAGATACGCAGTATTTT
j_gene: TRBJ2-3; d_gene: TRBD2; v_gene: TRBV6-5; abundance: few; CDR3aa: CASSYAPLAGGADTQYF; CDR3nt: TGTGCCAGCAGTTACGCCCCACTAGCGGGAGGGGCAGATACGCAGTATTTT